This entry is about one TCR beta chain. Its antigen is currently not known. No base-level quality is on record; no much larger clone is a single base apart. This specimen comes from a study of untreated major depressive disorder (dated by TCRdb to the late 2010s). A note on the overall study: In this cross-sectional case-control comparison, antidepressant-free major depressive disorder patients and individually matched non-depressed controls were compared on T cell phenotype and TCR repertoire. Differences in Vbeta 5.1, Vbeta 11 and Vbeta 22 usage observed by flow cytometry in the whole cohort were followed up by sequencing. Study-wide findings and limitations: In the sequencing data, TRBV25-01 and TRBV02-01 usage matched the flow-cytometry pattern without reaching statistical significance. Because of strict matching and exclusion criteria, the study sample was comparatively small, which limits how generalizable the findings are. For the sequencing comparisons, one-tailed planned tests were applied to only three preselected Vbeta families. In every sequenced subject, all of the top five TRBV05-01 clones were private clones. Higher TRBV05-01 (Vbeta 5.1) usage among CD4+ T cells of depressed patients compared with controls was confirmed by sequencing, with p = 0.040 in a one-tailed test.

The Qiagen DNeasy Blood and Tissue Kit was used to extract total genomic DNA from the purified CD4+ T cells. Using immunoSEQ immunosequencing protocols, the TCRbeta CDR3 region, as defined by IMGT, was amplified and sequenced. As for how the authors treated the data: The immunoSEQ service preprocessed the raw sequence data to correct PCR and sequencing errors. After being loaded into the immunoSEQ Analyzer, the data underwent further analysis with VDJtools v1.0.7. The paired Wilcoxon signed-rank test was used to test for differences between patients and controls. Held by TCRdb, this immuneACCESS table contains in-frame sequences only and omits some clones. Under half of the omission traces to an unresolved V gene where checked; the cause of the rest is unknown. The V and J calls and clone size are taken from that table; D and trimming were inferred from the DNA. The sample table holds about 15,000 clones, of which over 80% were seen once. The top ten hold around 1.8% of the sample.

The germline V gene (reference sequence) gives CDR1 as PRHDT and CDR2 as FYEKMQ. V lost 5 bases and J lost 4 bases; the stretch between them is 11 bases long. Including cysteine and phenylalanine, the CDR3 has 13 amino acids. Only the CDR3 part of the read is kept: 39 bases, read in frame from the first base. Each depressed patient was matched pairwise with a non-depressed control on sex, age, current smoking status and body mass index. All participants were of European descent. Patients had a DSM-IV diagnosis of major depressive disorder with a Hamilton Rating Scale for Depression score of at least 18. Patients had been free of any psychiatric medication, including antidepressants, for at least 8 weeks before enrollment. Depression severity among patients ranged from moderate to severe. All participants were excluded for major medical conditions, Axis I/II comorbidities, regular medication or illicit drug use, or drinking over 100 g alcohol weekly. Roughly 29 ml of peripheral blood was drawn into EDTA tubes from each participant. Using the BD IMag Human CD4 T Lymphocyte Enrichment Set, CD4+ T cells were purified from thawed PBMCs via magnetic negative selection. The CD4+ enrichment method typically yielded roughly 96% purity as confirmed by flow cytometry. A subgroup of a handful of case-control pairs, selected blind to chemokine receptor expression and flow-cytometric repertoire skewing results, was subjected to TCRbeta sequencing. All blood samples were collected in the morning at 8:00 a.m., and PBMCs were isolated by Ficoll-Hypaque gradient centrifugation. PBMCs were cryopreserved by gradual cooling to -80°C and stored in liquid nitrogen until assayed.

This receptor was taken from a woman in her thirties with major depressive disorder. Sequencing used CD4+ T cells from PBMCs. The rearrangement combines TRBV13 with TRBJ2-5, with TRBD1 tentatively as D gene (5 bases match). DNA sequence: TGTGCCAGCAGCGTTGACAGAAGAGAGACCCAGTACTTC. Its protein reads: CASSVDRRETQYF.